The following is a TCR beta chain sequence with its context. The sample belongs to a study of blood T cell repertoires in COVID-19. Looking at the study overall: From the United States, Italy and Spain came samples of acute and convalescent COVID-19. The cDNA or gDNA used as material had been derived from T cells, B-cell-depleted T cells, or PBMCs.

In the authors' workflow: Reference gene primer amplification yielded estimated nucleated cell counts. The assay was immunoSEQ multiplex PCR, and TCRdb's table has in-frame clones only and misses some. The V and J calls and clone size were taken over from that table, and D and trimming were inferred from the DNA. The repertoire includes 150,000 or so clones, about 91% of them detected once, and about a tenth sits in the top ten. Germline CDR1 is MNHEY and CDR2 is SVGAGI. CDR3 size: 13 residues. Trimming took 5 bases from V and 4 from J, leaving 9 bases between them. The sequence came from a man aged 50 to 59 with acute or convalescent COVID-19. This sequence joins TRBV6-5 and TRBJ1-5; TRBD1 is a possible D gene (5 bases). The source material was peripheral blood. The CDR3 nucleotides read TGTGCCAGCAGTCCCCGGACAAATCAGCCCCAGCATTTT. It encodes CASSPRTNQPQHF.